What follows are 10 T cell receptor beta chains derived from one specimen sequenced in a study of T cell responses to AZD1222 COVID-19 vaccine. This table comes from immunoSEQ multiplex PCR, and its TCRdb copy is limited to in-frame clones, with some not included. Of tens of thousands of clones listed, approximately 88% are singletons. The starting material was peripheral blood, obtained 28 days after the second AZD1222 dose. The receptors were sampled from an adult who received the AZD1222 COVID-19 vaccine.

The chain employs TRBV9 and TRBJ2-1; D remains ambiguous. Deletions cut 0 bases from V and 6 bases from J, with 7 bases between. Per germline, CDR1 SGDLS and CDR2 YYNGEE. The CDR3 spans 13 residues. The CDR3 protein is CASSVVLSNEQFF. CDR3 DNA sequence: TGTGCCAGCAGCGTAGTGTTGAGCAATGAGCAGTTCTTC.

The CDR3 DNA sequence: TGTGCTAGTGGCAATACTCGGACAGGAGGGGACTACAATGAGCAGTTCTTC. Protein product: CASGNTRTGGDYNEQFF. The J gene is TRBJ2-1, the V gene TRBV12-5; a possible D gene is TRBD1 (7 bases). With 6 bases removed from V and 3 bases from J, the gap between germline ends came to 21 bases. Looked up from germline, CDR1 is LGHNT and CDR2 is FRNRAP. This CDR3 region has 17 residues. The whole variable domain, filled in from reference TRBV12-5 and TRBJ2-1, reads DARVTQTPRHKVTEMGQEVTMRCQPILGHNTVFWYRQTMMQGLELLAYFRNRAPLDDSGMPKDRFSAEMPDATLATLKIQPSEPRDSAVYFCASGNTRTGGDYNEQFFGPGTRLTVL.

The chain employs TRBV5-6 and TRBJ2-5; D may be TRBD2 (6 bases). Germline-derived CDR1 and CDR2 are SGHDT and YYEEEE. V lost 4 bases to trimming and J lost 4 bases, with 14 bases between them. The CDR3 runs 14 residues. This chain's CDR3 is CASSLGGFPETQYF. The CDR3 region has the DNA TGTGCCAGCAGCCTCGGGGGTTTCCCAGAGACCCAGTACTTC.

This rearrangement joins TRBV6-5 to TRBJ1-3; 10 bases are shared with TRBD1. CDR1 is MNHEY, CDR2 SVGAGI, per germline. The CDR3 is 15 amino acids. V lost 6 bases and J lost 1; bases outside the gene matches: 3. Here the CDR3 DNA reads TGTGCCAGCAGCCGACAGGGGGCGTCTGGAAACACCATATATTTT. Protein product: CASSRQGASGNTIYF.

The chain recombines TRBV4-1 with TRBJ2-7; 13 bases fit TRBD2. The CDR3 has 14 residues. Per germline, CDR1 MGHRA and CDR2 YSYEKL. After removal of 6 bases from V and 5 bases from J, the junction contained 4 bases not matched to a gene. CDR3 DNA sequence: TGCGCCAGCAGGGGACTAGCGGGAATCGACGAGCAGTACTTC. Its translation: CASRGLAGIDEQYF.

The rearrangement joins TRBV9 to TRBJ2-6, with D perhaps TRBD1 (6 bases). Germline V gives CDR1 SGDLS, CDR2 YYNGEE. The CDR3 contains 17 residues. The V end lost 3 bases, the J end lost 0 bases, and 13 bases lay between the germline ends. The DNA for the CDR3 is TGTGCCAGCAGCGCCTCCTACAGGGTCTCTGGGGCCAACGTCCTGACTTTC. Translating it yields CASSASYRVSGANVLTF.

This chain uses TRBV7-6 with TRBJ2-2; D is uncertain. This CDR3 is 12 amino acids long. Trimming pared 5 bases from V and 4 bases from J, leaving 5 bases between. CDR1 SGHVS and CDR2 FNYEAQ come from the germline V gene. The CDR3 reads CASSLGTGELFF. Written as DNA, the CDR3 is TGTGCCAGCAGCCTAGGCACCGGGGAGCTGTTTTTT.

This chain joins TRBV7-9 and TRBJ2-1; 9 nucleotides agree with TRBD2. The trim removed 5 bases at V and 9 bases at J, leaving 14 bases unmatched. The CDR3 extends over 16 amino acids. Germline CDR1 SEHNR, CDR2 FQNEAQ (reference sequence). This CDR3 is CASSQPGLALRSEQFF. The CDR3 DNA follows: TGTGCCAGCAGCCAACCGGGACTAGCCCTCCGGAGTGAGCAGTTCTTC.

This clone was detected only a few times. The chain links TRBV7-9 to TRBJ1-2; D possibly corresponds to TRBD1 (5 bases). Trimming took off 5 bases at V and 7 bases at J, with 17 bases between the two ends. CDR1 is SEHNR, CDR2 FQNEAQ, per germline (reference sequence). The CDR3 is 14 residues long. This CDR3 is CASSDPTEFRGYTF. CDR3 DNA: TGTGCCAGCAGCGACCCGACAGAGTTTCGTGGCTACACCTTC.

In the case of this clone: At one end the junction does not follow the germline gene, possibly because of a read error. This chain uses TRBV15 with TRBJ2-7, with 7 positions matching TRBD1. CDR3 length: 15 amino acids. CDR1 is LNHNV and CDR2 is YYDKDF in the germline V gene (reference sequence). CDR3 nucleotides: TGTGCCACCAGCAGAGGACAGGGCATCACCTACGGGCAGTACTTC. It specifies CATSRGQGITYGQYF.